This record covers a single T cell receptor (beta chain). The data originate from a study of control samples from healthy donors and cancer patients. TCRdb keeps only in-frame clones here, not all; method: immunoSEQ multiplex PCR. Among about 140,000 clones listed, approximately 92% were seen once. This CDR3 is built from 16 residues. The V gene's germline CDR1 is LNHDA and CDR2 SQIVND (reference sequence). Losses at the gene ends were 5 bases for V and 2 bases for J; bases not matched to a gene: 7. The sequence was obtained from a man aged 30 to 45 in good health. This chain connects TRBV19 to TRBJ2-1, with 9 bases identical to TRBD2. The sample consisted of blood. Written as DNA, the CDR3 is TGTGCCAGTAGTTCTCGCGGGAGGGCCCCCTACAATGAGCAGTTCTTC. It encodes CASSSRGRAPYNEQFF. Full variable domain (rest looked up from reference TRBV19 and TRBJ2-1): DGGITQSPKYLFRKEGQNVTLSCEQNLNHDAMYWYRQDPGQGLRLIYYSQIVNDFQKGDIAEGYSVSREKKESFPLTVTSAQKNPTAFYLCASSSRGRAPYNEQFFGPGTRLTVL.